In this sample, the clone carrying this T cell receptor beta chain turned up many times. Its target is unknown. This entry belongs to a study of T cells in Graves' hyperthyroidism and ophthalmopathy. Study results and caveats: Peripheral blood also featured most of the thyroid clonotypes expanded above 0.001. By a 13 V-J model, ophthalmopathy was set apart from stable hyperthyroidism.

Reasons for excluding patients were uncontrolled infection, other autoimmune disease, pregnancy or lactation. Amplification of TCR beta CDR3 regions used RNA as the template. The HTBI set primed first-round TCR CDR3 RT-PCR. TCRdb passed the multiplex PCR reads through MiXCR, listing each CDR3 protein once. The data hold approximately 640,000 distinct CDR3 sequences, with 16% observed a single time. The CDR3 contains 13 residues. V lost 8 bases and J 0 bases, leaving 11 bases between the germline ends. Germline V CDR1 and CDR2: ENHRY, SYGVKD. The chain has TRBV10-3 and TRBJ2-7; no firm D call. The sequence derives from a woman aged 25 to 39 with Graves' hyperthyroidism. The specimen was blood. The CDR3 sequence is CAIYSFISYEQYF. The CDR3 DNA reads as TGTGCCATCTATTCCTTCATCTCCTACGAGCAGTACTTC.